This TCR beta chain was captured in a study of neurological immune-mediated disorders. Study-level results: TCR-beta repertoires seemed private in all groups, with no expanded CDR3 amino acid sequences shared.

In TCRdb, the 5' RACE reads were re-called with MiXCR into one record per CDR3 protein. The top ten hold 25% to 30% of the sample, which has tens of thousands of distinct CDR3 sequences, roughly 14% seen once. CDR3 length equals 14 residues. The V segment lost 5 bases and the J segment 5 bases; nucleotides outside the gene matches: 5. Per the germline V gene, CDR1 is SGHRS and CDR2 is YFSETQ. This clonotype was picked up many times. What it binds is unknown. Sequences were obtained from PBMCs. This clonotype was obtained from a woman between 50 and 59 years old with HTLV-1-associated myelopathy (HAM/TSP). The rearrangement joins TRBV5-1 to TRBJ2-7; 12 bases align to TRBD1. CDR3 sequence (DNA): TGCGCCAGCAGAGCCGGGACAGGGGGCCACGAGCAGTACTTC. Amino acid sequence: CASRAGTGGHEQYF. The entire variable domain, with the rest obtained from reference TRBV5-1 and TRBJ2-7, is as follows: KAGVTQTPRYLIKTRGQQVTLSCSPISGHRSVSWYQQTPGQGLQFLFEYFSETQRNKGNFPGRFSGRQFSNSRSEMNVSTLELGDSALYLCASRAGTGGHEQYFGPGTRLTVT.